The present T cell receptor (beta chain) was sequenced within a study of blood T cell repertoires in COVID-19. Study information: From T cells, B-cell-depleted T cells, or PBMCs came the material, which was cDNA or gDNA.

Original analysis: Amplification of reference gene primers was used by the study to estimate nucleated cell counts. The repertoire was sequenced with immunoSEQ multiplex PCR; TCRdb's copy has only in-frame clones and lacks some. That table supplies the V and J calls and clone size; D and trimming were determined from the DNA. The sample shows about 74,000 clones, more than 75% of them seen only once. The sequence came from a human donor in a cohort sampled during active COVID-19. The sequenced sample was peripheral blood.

The CDR3 loop reads CASSIRGAENTEAFF. The CDR3 DNA sequence: TGTGCCAGTAGTATTCGGGGGGCGGAGAACACTGAAGCTTTCTTT. The rearrangement joins TRBV19 to TRBJ1-1; D might be TRBD1 (6 bases). The CDR3 totals 15 residues. The ends were cut back, 3 bases at V and 1 base at J, with 12 bases in the middle. The germline V gene encodes CDR1 LNHDA and CDR2 SQIVND (reference sequence).